This T cell receptor (beta chain) originates from a study of control samples from healthy donors and cancer patients. Method: immunoSEQ multiplex PCR; TCRdb's copy keeps in-frame clones and lacks some. The sample lists 100,000 or so clones, approximately 83% occurring once. Germline V gene data show CDR1 as MNHEY and CDR2 as SVGEGT. Losses at the gene ends were 5 bases for V and 2 bases for J; bases not matched to a gene: 6. The CDR3 totals 15 residues. This chain uses TRBV6-2 or TRBV6-3 with TRBJ2-3; 8 bases line up with TRBD1. This TCR came from a woman in her fifties or sixties in good health. The sequencing input was blood. The chain's CDR3 is CASSLHRGDTDTQYF. The DNA for the CDR3 is TGTGCCAGCAGTCTTCACAGGGGGGACACAGATACGCAGTATTTT.